This note documents a single T cell receptor beta chain sequence. Its antigen is unidentified. The data were taken from a study of PD-1 blockade in classical Hodgkin lymphoma. There was relapse after autologous stem cell transplantation in every patient, and there was variation in brentuximab vedotin exposure. Deletions cut 4 bases from V and 3 bases from J, with 14 bases between. The CDR3 is 15 residues long. Germline V gene lookup returns CDR1 LGHNA and CDR2 YSLEER. Clones were read by immunoSEQ multiplex PCR, and TCRdb kept only the in-frame ones, dropping some. The sample holds about 22,000 clones, about 68% seen once. Findings and caveats of the study: Repertoire differences have undefined causes, possibly disease activity or prior therapy. By C4D1 there was a significant rise in CD4+ TCR diversity but not in CD8+ TCR diversity. A reduction in baseline TCR diversity was reportedly seen in newly diagnosed patients relative to healthy donors.

Source: peripheral blood mononuclear cells (PBMCs), taken at baseline. This rearrangement joins TRBV4-3 to TRBJ2-3, with D perhaps TRBD2 (6 bases). The TCR originated in a human donor with classical Hodgkin lymphoma. The CDR3 nucleotides read TGCGCCAGCAGCCGGGCCCCCGCGGGGACAGATACGCAGTATTTT. Translation: CASSRAPAGTDTQYF.